The entry that follows covers one T cell receptor (beta chain) sequence. A read error may explain this, as a much larger clone is one base away. The tissue used was unsorted bulk material of about 19-31 mg. RNA and DNA were co-extracted from it with the AllPrep DNA/RNA mini kit. The data belong to a study of tumor-infiltrating lymphocytes in primary liver carcinoma. The CDR3 has 15 amino acids. Germline loops: CDR1 GTSNPN, CDR2 SVGIG (reference sequence). Trimming took off 3 bases at V and 3 bases at J, with 14 bases between the two ends. From around 500 ng of total RNA, TCR beta-specific cDNA was reverse-transcribed using a constant-region primer. Three nested multiplex PCR rounds, a slightly modified ARM-PCR method, built the TCR beta libraries. The opening two PCR rounds, around 9 cycles each, paired TRBV1-TRBV30 forward primers with a C-beta reverse primer. Using its own MiXCR run on the multiplex PCR reads, TCRdb lists one record per CDR3 protein. The table records some 130,000 distinct CDR3 sequences, roughly 75% of them present only once.

The chain is built from TRBV30 and TRBJ2-2, with unresolved D. Sequencing was performed on tumor-adjacent normal liver tissue. The TCR sequence derives from a woman aged 55-70 years with primary liver carcinoma and hepatitis B virus infection. CDR3 DNA: TGTGCCTGGAGGACCCCTGGGATAGACACCGGGGAGCTGTTTTTT. It specifies CAWRTPGIDTGELFF.